This T cell receptor (beta chain) was sequenced during a study of blood T cell repertoires in COVID-19. Study in general: T cells, B-cell-depleted T cells, or PBMCs supplied cDNA or gDNA.

Participant ages covered roughly 18 to 89 years across 24 US areas. Participant reports of clinical history set cohort assignment. Donors in Cohort 3 who had recovered were those with two negative PCRs, healthcare professional clearance, or resolution of their symptoms. Here immunoSEQ multiplex PCR was the method, and the copy in TCRdb shows in-frame clones only, minus some. The data contain around 200,000 clones, about 85% of them singletons. Germline-derived CDR1 and CDR2 are LNHDA and SQIVND (reference sequence). V was pared by 5 bases and J by 5 bases, with 6 bases between. The length of the CDR3 is 11 residues.

The chain carries TRBV19 and TRBJ2-5; D not certain. This sequence originates from a man aged 35 to 55 who had recovered from COVID-19. Sequenced material: PBMCs or T cells enriched from blood (not recorded which). The CDR3, as DNA: TGTGCCAGTAGTTTCAGGGAGACCCAGTACTTC. It encodes CASSFRETQYF.